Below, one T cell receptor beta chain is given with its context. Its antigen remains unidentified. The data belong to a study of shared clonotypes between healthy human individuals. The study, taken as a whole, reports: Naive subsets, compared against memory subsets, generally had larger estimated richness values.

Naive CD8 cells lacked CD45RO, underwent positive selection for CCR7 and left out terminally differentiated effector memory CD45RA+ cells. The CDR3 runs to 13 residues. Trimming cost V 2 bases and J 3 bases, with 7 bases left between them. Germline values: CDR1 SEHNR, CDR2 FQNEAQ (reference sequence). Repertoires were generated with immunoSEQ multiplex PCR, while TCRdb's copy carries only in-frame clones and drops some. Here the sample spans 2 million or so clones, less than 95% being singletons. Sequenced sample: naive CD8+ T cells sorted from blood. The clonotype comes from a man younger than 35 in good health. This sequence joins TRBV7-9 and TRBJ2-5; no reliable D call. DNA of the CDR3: TGTGCCAGCAGCTTAACAGTTAAAGAGACCCAGTACTTC. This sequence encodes CASSLTVKETQYF.